The 14 T cell receptor beta chains below were found in one sample sequenced in a study of T cell responses to AZD1222 COVID-19 vaccine. Profiling relied on immunoSEQ multiplex PCR, and the TCRdb table lists in-frame clones only, not all of them. The data contain 100,000 to 150,000 clones, about 86% of them singletons. Specimen: peripheral blood, collected on day 0 of AZD1222 vaccination. Receptors originate from an adult in good health.

This clone was recorded a few times. The J gene is TRBJ2-6, the V gene TRBV14; D unclear. V was cut by 4 bases and J by 2 bases, with 12 bases left in between. Germline CDR1 SGHDN, CDR2 FVKESK. The CDR3 extends over 16 amino acids. CDR3 in DNA: TGTGCCAGCAGCCCAGCGATAAGGGCTGGGGCCAACGTCCTGACTTTC. Translation gives CASSPAIRAGANVLTF.

The chain employs TRBV19 and TRBJ2-7; 8 bases align to TRBD1. The CDR3 runs to 14 residues. Germline lookup yields CDR1 LNHDA and CDR2 SQIVND (reference sequence). V was pared by 5 bases and J by 5 bases, with 8 bases of the junction left unmatched. CDR3 amino acids: CASSPRTGRHEQYF. DNA for the CDR3: TGTGCCAGTAGTCCGCGGACAGGGCGGCACGAGCAGTACTTC.

The chain has TRBV19 and TRBJ1-5; D might be TRBD1 (5 bases). CDR1 is LNHDA and CDR2 is SQIVND in the germline V gene (reference sequence). With 4 bases removed from V and 1 base from J, the gap between germline ends came to 14 bases. This CDR3 spans 16 amino acids. CDR3 sequence (DNA): TGTGCCAGTAGTAGGGACCCTGCCCCGAGCAATCAGCCCCAGCATTTT. Residues: CASSRDPAPSNQPQHF.

CDR3 sequence: CASSLRTSGFNEQFF. The CDR3 DNA reads as TGTGCCAGCAGCTTAAGGACTAGCGGGTTCAATGAGCAGTTCTTC. The chain employs TRBV7-7 and TRBJ2-1, with 11 bases identical to TRBD2. V lost 2 bases, J lost 6 bases, and 3 bases stayed unmatched. The CDR3 loop spans 15 amino acids. CDR1 SSHAT and CDR2 FNYEAQ come from the germline V gene (reference sequence).

The rearrangement joins TRBV18 to TRBJ1-6; 7 bases are a match to TRBD1. Looked up from germline, CDR1 is KGHSH and CDR2 is LQKENI. The V segment lost 2 bases and the J segment 5 bases; nucleotides outside the gene matches: 3. The CDR3 sequence is 15 residues long. The CDR3 sequence: CASSPTGANNSPLHF. The CDR3 nucleotides read TGTGCCAGCTCACCAACAGGGGCTAATAATTCACCCCTCCACTTT. The entire variable domain, with the rest obtained from reference TRBV18 and TRBJ1-6, is as follows: NAGVMQNPRHLVRRRGQEARLRCSPMKGHSHVYWYRQLPEEGLKFMVYLQKENIIDESGMPKERFSAEFPKEGPSILRIQQVVRGDSAAYFCASSPTGANNSPLHFGNGTRLTVT.

In this sample, this clone turned up many times. This rearrangement joins TRBV10-3 to TRBJ2-1, with TRBD2 identical over 10 bases. Germline V gene lookup returns CDR1 ENHRY and CDR2 SYGVKD. After removal of 3 bases from V and 7 bases from J, the junction contained 6 bases not matched to a gene. The CDR3 consists of 15 residues. The CDR3: CAISEASGRGNEQFF. CDR3 bases: TGTGCCATCAGTGAAGCTAGCGGGAGAGGTAATGAGCAGTTCTTC.

V and J are TRBV19 and TRBJ1-2; no definite D call. V lost 6 bases and J lost 4, with 18 bases in between. Germline assignment: CDR1 LNHDA and CDR2 SQIVND (reference sequence). The CDR3 is made up of 15 amino acids. The CDR3 nucleotides read TGTGCCAGTAGGCTTTTAGCACGGATCGTCTATGGCTACACCTTC. Protein product: CASRLLARIVYGYTF.

The chain recombines TRBV5-1 with TRBJ2-1; 8 bases are a match to TRBD2. J lost 4 bases, V lost 0 bases, and 0 bases had no gene match. The CDR3 length is 14 residues. CDR1 and CDR2 from the germline V gene are SGHRS and YFSETQ. The CDR3 loop is CASSLERGYNEQFF. CDR3 DNA sequence: TGCGCCAGCAGCTTGGAGCGGGGGTACAATGAGCAGTTCTTC.

V gene TRBV29-1 combines with J gene TRBJ1-1; D gene unclear. The CDR3 has 12 residues. CDR1 SQVTM and CDR2 ANQGSEA come from the germline V gene. The V gene lost 1 base and the J gene lost 4 bases, with 7 bases spanning the gap. The CDR3 loop is CSVEVGFTEAFF. Here the CDR3 DNA reads TGCAGCGTTGAAGTAGGGTTCACTGAAGCTTTCTTT.

The V and J genes are TRBV9 and TRBJ1-6; perhaps TRBD1 as D (5 bases). Germline-derived CDR1 and CDR2 are SGDLS and YYNGEE. CDR3 length equals 13 residues. V was clipped by 4 bases and J by 7 bases, with 9 bases between them. This CDR3 reads CASSRDGNSPLHF. The CDR3, as DNA: TGTGCCAGCAGCAGGGACGGAAATTCACCCCTCCACTTT.

The chain combines TRBV5-1 with TRBJ2-6, with D perhaps matching TRBD1 or TRBD2 (6 bases each). V gave up 0 bases and J gave up 0 bases, with 10 bases separating them. Germline CDR1 reads SGHRS; CDR2 reads YFSETQ. The CDR3 consists of 17 residues. CDR3 in amino acids: CASSLVGGSSGANVLTF. The CDR3 DNA reads TGCGCCAGCAGCTTGGTGGGGGGCTCCTCTGGGGCCAACGTCCTGACTTTC.

The chain has TRBV30 and TRBJ1-4; D is undetermined. V dropped 3 bases and J dropped 12 bases, with 14 bases sitting between them. This CDR3 is built from 12 residues. CDR1 is GTSNPN, CDR2 SVGIG, per germline (reference sequence). The CDR3 DNA sequence: TGTGCCTGGAGCGACGAACGCGAGGAACTGTTTTTT. Encoded protein: CAWSDEREELFF.

The chain links TRBV19 to TRBJ2-7; TRBD2 matches at 10 bases. The CDR3 is 14 amino acids. Germline V CDR1 and CDR2: LNHDA, SQIVND (reference sequence). Germline trimming cut 5 bases from V and 4 bases from J; bases unmatched to any gene: 5. Here the CDR3 reads CASSPPGLAYEQYF. CDR3 bases: TGTGCCAGTAGTCCTCCGGGACTAGCGTACGAGCAGTACTTC.

Here the CDR3 reads CASSIDMVPMNTEAFF. CDR3 DNA sequence: TGTGCCAGCAGCATCGACATGGTTCCAATGAACACTGAAGCTTTCTTT. The chain combines TRBV6-2 or TRBV6-3 with TRBJ1-1; D is unresolved. From germline, CDR1 is MNHEY and CDR2 SVGEGT. Between the trimmed V and J ends, which lost 6 bases and 0 bases, there was a span of 17 bases. This CDR3 has 16 residues.